This T cell receptor beta chain was documented in a study of metastatic and nonmetastatic thyroid tumors. Turning to the study itself: Repertoire comparisons spanned blood and tumor or nodule tissue from malignant and benign thyroid patients.

Ten or more counts support this clone. Its antigen is unknown. Thyroid surgery took place with no prior treatment in any patient. Overall study findings and caveats: Relative to benign nodules, malignant thyroid tumors were reportedly characterized by significantly elevated TCR beta diversity in blood and tumor.

As handled by the study authors: It was from CDR3 differences across clinicopathological groups that a distant-metastasis classifier for papillary thyroid cancer was built. TCRdb re-clonotyped the PCR reads via MiXCR. TCRdb assigned the V and J calls; the authors' analysis was not used. The sample carries tens of thousands of clones, roughly 16% recorded once. Sample: blood. The TCR sequence derives from a male donor with papillary thyroid cancer or a benign thyroid nodule (not recorded which). Some clones in this sample may be carry-over from other donors' samples.

The CDR3 region has the DNA TGTGCCAGCAGCTCCCCGGAAAGCGGGAGCTGGGAAGAGACCCAGTACTTC. Its protein is CASSSPESGSWEETQYF. This chain links TRBV9 with TRBJ2-5; TRBD2 agrees at 8 bases. CDR3 length: 17 residues. The junction had 14 bases not matched to a gene; V was cut back by 4 bases and J by 3 bases. CDR1 is SGDLS, CDR2 YYNGEE, per germline.